The entry below describes one T cell receptor (beta chain). Treatment: around 19 received Ad26.COV2.S at low or high dose, single or two shots; roughly five received placebo; per-sample allocation not given. Day 63 after the first injection of vaccine or placebo was the sampling time. Adults aged 18-55 years in Boston included the donor. These data are taken from a study of Ad26.COV2.S vaccination and SARS-CoV-2 variants. Profiling relied on immunoSEQ multiplex PCR, and the TCRdb table lists in-frame clones only, not all of them. The sample shows hundreds of thousands of clones, about 87% of them seen only once. Germline V gives CDR1 SGHNT, CDR2 YYREEE (reference sequence). After removal of 0 bases from V and 1 base from J, the junction contained 8 bases not matched to a gene. CDR3 length: 17 residues.

Material: peripheral blood, obtained in a trial of Ad26.COV2.S vaccine versus placebo. This chain connects TRBV5-4 to TRBJ2-5; 8 bases are a match to TRBD2. The TCR was taken from a person between 18 and 65 years old who received the Ad26.COV2.S COVID-19 vaccine or a placebo. The CDR3 bases are TGTGCCAGCAGCTTGGATCCATTAGCGGGATTCCAAGAGACCCAGTACTTC. It encodes CASSLDPLAGFQETQYF.